A single sample gave rise to the 18 T cell receptor beta chains below, sequenced in a study of cytomegalovirus exposure and HLA in healthy donors (dated by TCRdb to about 2017). The library was built by means of the immunoSEQ multiplex PCR assay. The multiplex PCR relied on a mix of 60 forward primers for TCR Vbeta segments and 13 reverse primers for TCR Jbeta segments. Drawn from immuneACCESS, this table holds only the in-frame rearrangements with V and J called that TCRdb kept. Clones are partly lost; checked studies trace under half to an unresolved V gene and leave the rest unexplained. This sample has around 160,000 clones in its table, and 80% to 90% of those were observed once. 9.3% of the sample comes from the top ten. The source material was PBMCs. The receptors derive from a man between 18 and 29 years old in good health and CMV-seropositive.

This rearrangement joins TRBV5-4 to TRBJ2-1, with 7 bases identical to TRBD1. The trim removed 4 bases at V and 4 bases at J, leaving 8 bases unmatched. The CDR3 runs 15 residues. CDR1 and CDR2 from the germline V gene are SGHNT and YYREEE (reference sequence). The CDR3 is CASSPRDSLYNEQFF. CDR3 DNA: TGTGCCAGCAGCCCCCGGGACAGCTTATACAATGAGCAGTTCTTC. Combining the CDR3 with reference TRBV5-4 and TRBJ2-1 gives the whole variable domain ETGVTQSPTHLIKTRGQQVTLRCSSQSGHNTVSWYQQALGQGPQFIFQYYREEENGRGNFPPRFSGLQFPNYSSELNVNALELDDSALYLCASSPRDSLYNEQFFGPGTRLTVL.

This clone was counted once. The rearrangement links TRBV7-3 to TRBJ2-6; D unresolved. This CDR3 is built from 13 residues. Germline V gene sequence: CDR1 SGHTA, CDR2 FQGTGA. V was shortened by 5 bases and J by 4 bases, with 6 bases between the two germline ends. The CDR3 sequence: CASSTEGANVLTF. The CDR3 nucleotides are TGTGCCAGCAGCACAGAGGGGGCCAACGTCCTGACTTTC.

Note on this clone: The junction shows a germline mismatch at one end, possibly a read error. This chain links TRBV7-9 with TRBJ1-5; a weak D match, TRBD1 (6 bases). CDR3 length: 16 amino acids. Germline V gives CDR1 SEHNR, CDR2 FQNEAQ (reference sequence). The CDR3 region has the DNA TGTTCCAGCAGCTTAGGGGGAAGACAGAACAATCAGCCCCAGCATTTT. It encodes CSSSLGGRQNNQPQHF.

The rearrangement links TRBV11-3 to TRBJ2-1, with 11 bases identical to TRBD2. The CDR3 covers 15 residues. J lost 4 bases, V lost 5 bases, and 4 bases had no gene match. Germline V gives CDR1 SGHNT, CDR2 YENEEA. DNA of the CDR3: TGTGCCAGCAGCCTTAGCGGGGGGGCATACAATGAGCAGTTCTTC. Its protein product is CASSLSGGAYNEQFF.

This rearrangement joins TRBV29-1 to TRBJ2-5, with 8 bases that match TRBD2. The CDR3 is 12 residues long. Germline assignment: CDR1 SQVTM and CDR2 ANQGSEA. The J segment lost 4 bases and the V segment lost 6 bases, leaving 4 bases of the junction unmatched. Here the CDR3 reads CSVAGRGETQYF. For the CDR3, the DNA is TGCAGCGTCGCCGGGAGGGGAGAGACCCAGTACTTC.

The genes are TRBV5-6 and TRBJ2-7, with 10 positions matching TRBD1. The CDR3 has 15 residues. J was trimmed by 5 bases and V by 3 bases; bases with no gene match: 8. CDR1 SGHDT and CDR2 YYEEEE come from the germline V gene. The CDR3: CASSSTGTGVNEQYF. The CDR3 region has the DNA TGTGCCAGCAGCTCTACCGGGACAGGGGTCAACGAGCAGTACTTC. The full variable domain, rest sourced from reference TRBV5-6 and TRBJ2-7, is DAGVTQSPTHLIKTRGQQVTLRCSPKSGHDTVSWYQQALGQGPQFIFQYYEEEERQRGNFPDRFSGHQFPNYSSELNVNALLLGDSALYLCASSSTGTGVNEQYFGPGTRLTVT.

The chain employs TRBV7-2 and TRBJ2-5; D is perhaps TRBD2 (6 bases). The CDR3 is 15 amino acids. Trimming took 3 bases from V and 2 from J, leaving 13 bases between them. Germline V lookup: CDR1 SGHTA, CDR2 FQGNSA. As DNA, the CDR3 is TGTGCCAGCAGCTTTTCCGGTGGGGGGCAAGAGACCCAGTACTTC. Encoded protein: CASSFSGGGQETQYF.

The chain employs TRBV5-4 and TRBJ2-7; 11 positions match TRBD1. The germline CDR1 and CDR2 sequences are SGHNT and YYREEE (reference sequence). V shed 4 bases, J shed 3 bases, and the junction held 3 bases outside the gene matches. This CDR3 is built from 14 residues. Written as DNA, the CDR3 is TGTGCCAGCAGCAAGGGACAGGGGGTCTACGAGCAGTACTTC. It translates to CASSKGQGVYEQYF.

The DNA for the CDR3 is TGTGCCAGCAGTAGGAGCTCATCGGCCAAAAACATTCAGTACTTC. Translating gives CASSRSSSAKNIQYF. This rearrangement joins TRBV13 to TRBJ2-4; no clear D gene. Between the trimmed V and J ends, which lost 6 bases and 1 base, there was a span of 13 bases. This CDR3 is built from 15 residues. Germline CDR1 is PRHDT and CDR2 is FYEKMQ (reference sequence).

The chain uses TRBV21-1 and TRBJ2-3; TRBD2, the D gene given by the table, was not confirmed from the DNA. TRBV21-1 is given as a pseudogene. CDR3 size: 21 residues. The CDR3 nucleotides read TGTGCCAGCGCCCTCTCTGGGCCTACTAGCGGGGGGGCCTCTAGCACAGATACGCAGTATTTT. Amino acid sequence: CASALSGPTSGGASSTDTQYF.

The chain links TRBV5-1 to TRBJ2-3; D unclear. Germline CDR1 is SGHRS and CDR2 is YFSETQ. V gave up 0 bases and J gave up 3 bases, with 11 bases separating them. The CDR3 contains 15 residues. In nucleotides, the CDR3 is TGCGCCAGCAGCTTGGCGGTCGCGGCTACAGATACGCAGTATTTT. Protein: CASSLAVAATDTQYF.

This clone has just one count. At one of its ends the junction is not consistent with the germline gene, which may arise from a read error. The rearrangement uses TRBV7-9 and TRBJ1-2; 7 bases fit TRBD1. This CDR3 is 15 amino acids long. CDR1 and CDR2 (germline): SEHNR, FQNEAQ (reference sequence). The CDR3 nucleotides read TGTTCCAGCAGCTTAGCCACTGACAGGGTGCGGGGCTACACCTTC. Translating gives CSSSLATDRVRGYTF.

In its sample, this clone was seen once. The junction does not match germline at one end; this may be a read error. The genes are TRBV19 and TRBJ1-2; 7 bases are shared with TRBD1. Germline loops: CDR1 LNHDA, CDR2 SQIVND (reference sequence). The CDR3 runs 12 residues. The CDR3 loop is CASRQPTGQKWF. DNA for the CDR3: TGTGCCAGTAGACAACCCACGGGACAGAAGTGGTTC.

V usage is TRBV5-1 and J usage is TRBJ2-1, with D perhaps TRBD1 (6 bases). The germline gives CDR1 SGHRS, CDR2 YFSETQ. Deletions cut 5 bases from V and 3 bases from J, with 15 bases between. The length of the CDR3 is 15 residues. Written as DNA, the CDR3 is TGCGCCAGCAGTTCACAGGGAGATGTCTACAATGAGCAGTTCTTC. Its translation is CASSSQGDVYNEQFF.

The chain links TRBV7-2 to TRBJ2-2; D is possibly TRBD1 (5 bases). V dropped 0 bases and J dropped 6 bases, with 20 bases sitting between them. Per germline, CDR1 SGHTA and CDR2 FQGNSA. The CDR3 loop spans 18 amino acids. CDR3 DNA: TGTGCCAGCAGCTTAGCCATTAGACAGCTGGGATGGGCCGGGGAGCTGTTTTTT. Encoded protein: CASSLAIRQLGWAGELFF.

This clone was picked up a small number of times. V gene TRBV4-2 combines with J gene TRBJ2-7; a weak D match, TRBD1 (6 bases). Per germline, CDR1 LGHNA and CDR2 YNFKEQ. Between the trimmed V and J ends, which lost 1 base and 5 bases, there was a span of 15 bases. The CDR3 sequence is 15 residues long. The CDR3 DNA follows: TGTGCCAGCAGCCAAGGGGGGCAGGGAGTAGACGAGCAGTACTTC. Translated: CASSQGGQGVDEQYF.

V and J are TRBV14 and TRBJ1-3; D uncertain. Germline V gene sequence: CDR1 SGHDN, CDR2 FVKESK. Trimming removed 3 bases at V and 0 bases at J, with 9 bases between. This CDR3 is built from 15 residues. The CDR3 DNA follows: TGTGCCAGCAGCCAGAGGCCCTACTCTGGAAACACCATATATTTT. It specifies CASSQRPYSGNTIYF.

This clone was detected only once. CDR3 in amino acids: CASRLAGALYEQYF. CDR3 sequence (DNA): TGTGCCAGCCGGCTAGCGGGGGCCCTGTACGAGCAGTACTTC. The chain links TRBV27 to TRBJ2-7; 10 bases are a match to TRBD2. This CDR3 spans 14 amino acids. V shed 8 bases and J 4 bases; nucleotides not matched to a gene: 8. Germline loops: CDR1 MNHEY, CDR2 SMNVEV (reference sequence).